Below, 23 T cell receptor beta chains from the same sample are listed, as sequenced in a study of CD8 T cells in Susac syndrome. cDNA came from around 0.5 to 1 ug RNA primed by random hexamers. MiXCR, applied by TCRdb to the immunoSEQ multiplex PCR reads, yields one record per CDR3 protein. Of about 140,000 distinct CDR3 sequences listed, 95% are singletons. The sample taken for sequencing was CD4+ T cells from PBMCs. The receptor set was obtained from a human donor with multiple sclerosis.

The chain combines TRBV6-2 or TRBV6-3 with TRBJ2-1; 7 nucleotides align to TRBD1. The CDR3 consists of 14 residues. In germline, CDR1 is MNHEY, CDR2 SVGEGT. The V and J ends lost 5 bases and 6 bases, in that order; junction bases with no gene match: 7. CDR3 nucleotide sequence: TGTGCCAGCAGTGGAATCCGGGACAGCAATGAGCAGTTCTTC. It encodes CASSGIRDSNEQFF.

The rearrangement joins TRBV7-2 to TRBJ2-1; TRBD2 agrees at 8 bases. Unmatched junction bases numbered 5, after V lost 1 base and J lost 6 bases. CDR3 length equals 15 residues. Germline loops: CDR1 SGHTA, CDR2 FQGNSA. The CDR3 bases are TGTGCCAGCAGCTTAGTCGGCGGGGGGTTCAATGAGCAGTTCTTC. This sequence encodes CASSLVGGGFNEQFF.

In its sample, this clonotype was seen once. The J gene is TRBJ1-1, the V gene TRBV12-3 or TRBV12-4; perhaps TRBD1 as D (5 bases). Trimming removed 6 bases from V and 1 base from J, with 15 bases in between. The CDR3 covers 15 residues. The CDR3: CASSPARGRNTEAFF. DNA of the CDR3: TGTGCCAGCAGCCCTGCCCGGGGCCGGAACACTGAAGCTTTCTTT.

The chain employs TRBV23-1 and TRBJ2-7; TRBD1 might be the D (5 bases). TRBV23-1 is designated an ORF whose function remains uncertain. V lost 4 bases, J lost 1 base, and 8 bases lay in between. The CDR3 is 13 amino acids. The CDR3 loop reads CASSPTASYEQYF. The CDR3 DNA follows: TGCGCCAGCAGTCCGACAGCATCCTACGAGCAGTACTTC.

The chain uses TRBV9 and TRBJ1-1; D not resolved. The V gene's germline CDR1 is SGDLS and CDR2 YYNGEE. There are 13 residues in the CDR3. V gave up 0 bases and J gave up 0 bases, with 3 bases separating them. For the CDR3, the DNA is TGTGCCAGCAGCGTAGGTATGAACACTGAAGCTTTCTTT. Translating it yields CASSVGMNTEAFF.

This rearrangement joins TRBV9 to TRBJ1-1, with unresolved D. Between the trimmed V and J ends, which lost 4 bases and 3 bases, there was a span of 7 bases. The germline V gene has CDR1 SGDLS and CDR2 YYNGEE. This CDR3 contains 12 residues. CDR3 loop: CASSSRDTEAFF. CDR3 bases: TGTGCCAGCAGCTCGCGGGACACTGAAGCTTTCTTT. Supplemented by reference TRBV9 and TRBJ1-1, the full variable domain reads DSGVTQTPKHLITATGQRVTLRCSPRSGDLSVYWYQQSLDQGLQFLIQYYNGEERAKGNILERFSAQQFPDLHSELNLSSLELGDSALYFCASSSRDTEAFFGQGTRLTVV.

The CDR3 bases are TGTGCCAGCACTGGAGGTACCTACGAGCAGTACTTC. Translating it yields CASTGGTYEQYF. V usage is TRBV6-2 or TRBV6-3 and J usage is TRBJ2-7, with D perhaps TRBD2 (5 bases). The CDR3 totals 12 residues. The V and J ends lost 7 bases and 2 bases respectively, with 9 bases between them. Germline CDR1 MNHEY, CDR2 SVGEGT.

The DNA of the CDR3 is TGTGCCAGCAGATCCACGACAGGGGTCCTAGCCAAAAACATTCAGTACTTC. Translating it yields CASRSTTGVLAKNIQYF. The chain couples TRBV12-3 or TRBV12-4 to TRBJ2-4; TRBD1 matches at 8 bases. This CDR3 has 17 amino acids. V was pared by 6 bases and J by 0 bases, with 10 bases of the junction left unmatched.

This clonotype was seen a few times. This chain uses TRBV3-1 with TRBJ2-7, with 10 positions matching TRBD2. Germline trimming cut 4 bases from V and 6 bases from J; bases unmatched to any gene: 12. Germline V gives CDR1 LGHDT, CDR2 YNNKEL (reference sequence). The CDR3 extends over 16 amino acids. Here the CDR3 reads CASSRRLAASGGEQYF. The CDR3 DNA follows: TGTGCCAGCAGCCGCCGACTAGCGGCTAGCGGGGGCGAGCAGTACTTC.

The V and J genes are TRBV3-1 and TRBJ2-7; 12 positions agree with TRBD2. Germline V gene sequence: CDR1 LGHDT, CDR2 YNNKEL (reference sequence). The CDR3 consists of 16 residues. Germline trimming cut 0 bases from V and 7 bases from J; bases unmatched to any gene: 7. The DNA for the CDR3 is TGTGCCAGCAGCCAAGAGCGACTAGCGGGAGTAGGGGAGCAGTACTTC. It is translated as CASSQERLAGVGEQYF.

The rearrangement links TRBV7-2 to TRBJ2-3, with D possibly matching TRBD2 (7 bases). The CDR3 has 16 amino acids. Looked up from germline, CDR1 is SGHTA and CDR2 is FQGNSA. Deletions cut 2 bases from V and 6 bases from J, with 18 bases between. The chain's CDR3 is CASSLTRGASADTQYF. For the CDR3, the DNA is TGTGCCAGCAGCTTAACTCGGGGGGCTTCGGCGGATACGCAGTATTTT.

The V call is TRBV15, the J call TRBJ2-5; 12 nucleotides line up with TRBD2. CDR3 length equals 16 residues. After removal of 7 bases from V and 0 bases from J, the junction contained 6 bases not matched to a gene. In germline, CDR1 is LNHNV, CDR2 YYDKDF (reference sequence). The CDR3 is CATNPGTSGYQETQYF. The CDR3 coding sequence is TGTGCCACCAACCCGGGGACTAGCGGGTACCAAGAGACCCAGTACTTC.

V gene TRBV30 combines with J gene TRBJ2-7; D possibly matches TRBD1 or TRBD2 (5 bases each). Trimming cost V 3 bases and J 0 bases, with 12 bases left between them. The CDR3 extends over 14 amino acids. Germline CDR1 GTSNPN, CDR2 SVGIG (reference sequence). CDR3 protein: CAWRYSGGSYEQYF. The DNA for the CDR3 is TGTGCCTGGAGATACAGTGGGGGCTCCTACGAGCAGTACTTC. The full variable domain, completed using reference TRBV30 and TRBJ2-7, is SQTIHQWPATLVQPVGSPLSLECTVEGTSNPNLYWYRQAAGRGLQLLFYSVGIGQISSEVPQNLSASRPQDRQFILSSKKLLLSDSGFYLCAWRYSGGSYEQYFGPGTRLTVT.

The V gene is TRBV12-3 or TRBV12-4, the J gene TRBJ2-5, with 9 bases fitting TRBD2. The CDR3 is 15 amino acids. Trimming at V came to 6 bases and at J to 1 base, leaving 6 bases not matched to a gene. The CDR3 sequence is CASRRAGGRQETQYF. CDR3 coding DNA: TGTGCCAGCAGGCGAGCGGGAGGCCGCCAAGAGACCCAGTACTTC.

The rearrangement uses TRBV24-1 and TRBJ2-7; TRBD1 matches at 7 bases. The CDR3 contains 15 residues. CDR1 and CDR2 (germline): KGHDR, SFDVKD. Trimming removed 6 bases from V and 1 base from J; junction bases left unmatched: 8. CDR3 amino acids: CATSRQGDGSYEQYF. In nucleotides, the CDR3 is TGTGCCACCAGTCGACAGGGCGATGGTTCCTACGAGCAGTACTTC.

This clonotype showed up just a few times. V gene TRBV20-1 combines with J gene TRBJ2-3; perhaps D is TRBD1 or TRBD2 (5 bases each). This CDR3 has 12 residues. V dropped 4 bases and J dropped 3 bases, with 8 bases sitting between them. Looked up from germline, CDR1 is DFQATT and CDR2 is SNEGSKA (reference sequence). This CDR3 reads CSATGGTDTQYF. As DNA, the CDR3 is TGCAGTGCTACTGGGGGTACAGATACGCAGTATTTT.

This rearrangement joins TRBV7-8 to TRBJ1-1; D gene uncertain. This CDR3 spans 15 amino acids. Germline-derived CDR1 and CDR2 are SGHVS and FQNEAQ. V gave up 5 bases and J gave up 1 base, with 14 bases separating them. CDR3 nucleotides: TGTGCCAGCAGCCTTATCCCCGGGAGGAACACTGAAGCTTTCTTT. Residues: CASSLIPGRNTEAFF.

The CDR3: CASSSGLASTDTQYF. The CDR3 DNA reads TGCGCCAGCAGCTCCGGACTAGCCAGCACAGATACGCAGTATTTT. V is TRBV5-1 and J is TRBJ2-3; 8 bases line up with TRBD2. Trimming at V came to 3 bases and at J to 0 bases, leaving 3 bases not matched to a gene. CDR3 length: 15 residues. Germline CDR1 SGHRS, CDR2 YFSETQ.

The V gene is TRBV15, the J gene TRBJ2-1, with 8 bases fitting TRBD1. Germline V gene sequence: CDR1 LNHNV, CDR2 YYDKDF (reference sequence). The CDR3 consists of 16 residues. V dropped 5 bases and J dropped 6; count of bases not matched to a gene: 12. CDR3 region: CATSPGQGLVGNEQFF. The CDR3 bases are TGTGCCACCAGCCCAGGACAGGGATTAGTGGGCAATGAGCAGTTCTTC.

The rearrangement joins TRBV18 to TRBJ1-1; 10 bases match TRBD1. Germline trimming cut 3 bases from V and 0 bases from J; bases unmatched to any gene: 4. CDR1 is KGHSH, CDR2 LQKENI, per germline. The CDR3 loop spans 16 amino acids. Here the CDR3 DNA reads TGTGCCAGCTCACCCGGGACAGGGGCGCTGAACACTGAAGCTTTCTTT. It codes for CASSPGTGALNTEAFF.

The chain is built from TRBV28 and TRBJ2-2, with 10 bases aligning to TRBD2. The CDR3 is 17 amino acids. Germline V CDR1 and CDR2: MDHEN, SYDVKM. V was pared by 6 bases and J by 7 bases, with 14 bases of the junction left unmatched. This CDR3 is CASSHSALAGAHGELFF. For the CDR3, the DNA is TGTGCCAGCAGCCATTCAGCCCTAGCGGGAGCCCACGGGGAGCTGTTTTTT.

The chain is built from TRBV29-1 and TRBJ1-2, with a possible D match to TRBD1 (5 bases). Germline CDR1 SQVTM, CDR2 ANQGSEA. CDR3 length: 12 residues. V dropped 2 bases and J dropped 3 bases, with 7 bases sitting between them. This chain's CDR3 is CSVEPGHYGYTF. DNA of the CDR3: TGCAGCGTTGAACCGGGACACTATGGCTACACCTTC.

CDR3 in amino acids: CSVSLSSYNEQFF. The CDR3, as DNA: TGCAGCGTTAGTCTTTCGTCCTACAATGAGCAGTTCTTC. This chain joins TRBV29-1 and TRBJ2-1; D uncertain. Looked up from germline, CDR1 is SQVTM and CDR2 is ANQGSEA. This CDR3 contains 13 residues. V lost 5 bases, J lost 1 base, and 9 bases lay in between.